The T cell receptor (beta chain) described here comes from a study of shared clonotypes between healthy human individuals. Study-wide context: The study enrolled two women and three men aged 18 to 49.

Scientists sequenced DNA from unsorted PBMC on ten immunoSEQ deep assay plates. Sequenced by immunoSEQ multiplex PCR; TCRdb stores in-frame clones only, minus some. The data contain about 480,000 clones, 75% to 80% of them seen just once; the ten biggest clones take up around 13%. Sequencing was performed on PBMCs. This TCR was sampled from a woman aged 40 to 50 in good health. Some clones in this sample may be carry-over from other donors' samples.

The CDR3 bases are TGTGCCAGCAGTTTGGGTCAGGGCTATGGCTACACCTTC. Translating it yields CASSLGQGYGYTF. This chain uses TRBV28 with TRBJ1-2; possibly TRBD1 for D (5 bases). The CDR3 runs 13 residues. Per germline, CDR1 MDHEN and CDR2 SYDVKM. The ends were cut back, 3 bases at V and 4 bases at J, with 9 bases in the middle.